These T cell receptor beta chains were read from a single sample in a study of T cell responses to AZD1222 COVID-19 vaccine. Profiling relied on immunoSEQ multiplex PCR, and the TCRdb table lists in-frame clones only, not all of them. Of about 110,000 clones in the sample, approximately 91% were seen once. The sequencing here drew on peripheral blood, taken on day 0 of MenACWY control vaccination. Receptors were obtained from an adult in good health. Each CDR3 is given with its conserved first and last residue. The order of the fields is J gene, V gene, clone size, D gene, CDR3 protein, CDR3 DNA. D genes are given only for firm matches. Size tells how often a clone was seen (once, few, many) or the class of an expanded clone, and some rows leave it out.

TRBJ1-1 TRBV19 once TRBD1 CASSIAGTGDTEAFF TGTGCCAGTAGTATAGCCGGGACAGGGGACACTGAAGCTTTCTTT
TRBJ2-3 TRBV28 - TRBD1 CASSLPTGEDTQYF TGTGCCAGCAGTCTCCCGACAGGGGAGGATACGCAGTATTTT
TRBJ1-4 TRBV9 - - CASSINGRTNEKLFF TGTGCCAGCAGCATCAACGGACGGACTAATGAAAAACTGTTTTTT
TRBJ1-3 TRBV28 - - CASRDTLNTIYF TGTGCCAGCAGAGACACTTTAAACACCATATATTTT
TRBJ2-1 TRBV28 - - CASSFSERDEQFF TGTGCCAGCAGTTTCAGTGAGAGGGATGAGCAGTTCTTC
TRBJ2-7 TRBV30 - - CAWSPVIISSEQYF TGTGCCTGGAGTCCAGTGATAATAAGTTCCGAGCAGTACTTC
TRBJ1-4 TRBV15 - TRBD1 CATSRVGTGLEKLFF TGTGCCACCAGCAGAGTCGGGACAGGGTTAGAAAAACTGTTTTTT
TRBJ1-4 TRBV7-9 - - CASSRTGLNEKLFF TGTGCCAGCAGCCGCACAGGTCTAAACGAAAAACTGTTTTTT
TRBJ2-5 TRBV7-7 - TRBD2 CASSRSLTSGEETQYF TGTGCCAGCAGCCGGTCCCTGACTAGCGGGGAGGAGACCCAGTACTTC
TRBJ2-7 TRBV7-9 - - CASSLALGGEQYF TGTGCCAGCAGCTTAGCGCTCGGGGGCGAGCAGTACTTC
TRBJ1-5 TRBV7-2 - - CASSPHVVYSNQPQHF TGTGCCAGCAGCCCCCATGTCGTTTATAGCAATCAGCCCCAGCATTTT
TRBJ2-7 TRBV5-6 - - CASSLKGDTSYEQYF TGTGCCAGCAGCTTGAAGGGGGACACTTCCTACGAGCAGTACTTC
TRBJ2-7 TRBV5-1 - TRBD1 CASGPTLTGTQYF TGCGCCAGCGGACCGACACTGACAGGGACGCAGTACTTC